This T cell receptor (beta chain) was recovered during a study of Ad26.COV2.S vaccination and SARS-CoV-2 variants. Study summary: The donor belonged to the COV1001 Ad26.COV2.S trial arm.

Treatment reported: approximately 18 received Ad26.COV2.S at low or high dose, single or two shots; roughly 5 received placebo; per-sample allocation not given. Collection of the samples took place on day 63 after the first injection of vaccine or placebo. The donor was a Boston adult aged 18-55 years. Vaccination employed an Ad26 vector expressing the Wuhan-strain SARS-CoV-2 spike. Libraries were prepared by immunoSEQ multiplex PCR; TCRdb keeps only in-frame clonotypes and omits some of them. The sample records 350,000 to 400,000 clones, roughly nine tenths being singletons. The CDR3 is 15 residues long. Germline V gene data show CDR1 as PRHDT and CDR2 as FYEKMQ (reference sequence). Trimming took off 3 bases at V and 9 bases at J, with 18 bases between the two ends.

The sequences come from peripheral blood, collected in a trial of Ad26.COV2.S vaccine versus placebo. The chain recombines TRBV13 with TRBJ2-1, with D perhaps TRBD2 (7 bases). The sequence derives from a person aged 18-65 years who received the Ad26.COV2.S COVID-19 vaccine or a placebo. CDR3 region: CASSFLEGGPLEQFF. The CDR3 bases are TGTGCCAGCAGCTTTTTGGAGGGGGGGCCGCTTGAGCAGTTCTTC. The full variable domain, its missing parts supplied by reference TRBV13 and TRBJ2-1, is AAGVIQSPRHLIKEKRETATLKCYPIPRHDTVYWYQQGPGQDPQFLISFYEKMQSDKGSIPDRFSAQQFSDYHSELNMSSLELGDSALYFCASSFLEGGPLEQFFGPGTRLTVL.